A single sample gave rise to the 21 T cell receptor beta chains below, sequenced in a study of blood T cell repertoires in COVID-19. Repertoires were generated with immunoSEQ multiplex PCR, while TCRdb's copy carries only in-frame clones and drops some. The data hold under 75,000 clones, with approximately 92% observed a single time. Sequencing was carried out using peripheral blood. All receptors derive from a man in his fifties or sixties with acute or convalescent COVID-19.

Only one count was recorded for this clone. The chain carries TRBV28 and TRBJ2-1; 10 bases are shared with TRBD2. After removal of 4 bases from V and 9 bases from J, the junction contained 3 bases not matched to a gene. The V gene's germline CDR1 is MDHEN and CDR2 SYDVKM. This CDR3 spans 13 amino acids. The CDR3 DNA sequence: TGTGCCAGCAGTTACAGACTAGCGGGTGAGCAGTTCTTC. It translates to CASSYRLAGEQFF.

The J gene is TRBJ1-3, the V gene TRBV18, with a weak D call TRBD1 (6 bases). Germline V gene data show CDR1 as KGHSH and CDR2 as LQKENI. CDR3 length: 22 residues. V dropped 0 bases and J dropped 10 bases, with 37 bases sitting between them. CDR3 amino acids: CASSPPRGRTAYEGTSLTTIYF. CDR3 nucleotides: TGTGCCAGCTCACCACCGCGCGGGAGGACAGCGTACGAGGGGACTTCGCTTACTACCATATATTTT.

This sequence joins TRBV2 and TRBJ2-3; possibly TRBD2 for D (7 bases). Germline loops: CDR1 SNHLY, CDR2 FYNNEI. The CDR3 has 14 amino acids. Trimming pared 6 bases from V and 3 bases from J, leaving 13 bases between. CDR3 in DNA: TGTGCCAGCAGGGGGGGGGCAACAACAGATACGCAGTATTTT. Its protein is CASRGGATTDTQYF.

The chain recombines TRBV27 with TRBJ1-5, with no clear D. Germline assignment: CDR1 MNHEY and CDR2 SMNVEV (reference sequence). CDR3 length equals 14 residues. Trimming left V 1 base short and J 7 bases short, with 11 bases between. CDR3 loop: CASSLFGNGQPQHF. CDR3 nucleotide sequence: TGTGCCAGCAGTTTATTCGGGAACGGCCAGCCCCAGCATTTT.

The chain carries TRBV21-1 and TRBJ2-3; the table's TRBD2 call for D was not verified on the DNA. TRBV21-1 is described as a pseudogene. The CDR3 is made up of 24 amino acids. In nucleotides, the CDR3 is TGTGCCAGCAGCAAACCTGGCAAGGGACAGCAGGAAATGGGACTAGCGGGAGCCCCAGATACGCAGTATTTT. Translating it yields CASSKPGKGQQEMGLAGAPDTQYF.

The chain couples TRBV6-5 to TRBJ1-5, with a weak D call TRBD1 (6 bases). The V end lost 6 bases, the J end lost 0 bases, and 9 bases lay between the germline ends. CDR1 and CDR2 (germline): MNHEY, SVGAGI. The CDR3 sequence is 14 residues long. The chain's CDR3 is CASSPTGSNQPQHF. The DNA for the CDR3 is TGTGCCAGCAGCCCGACAGGTAGCAATCAGCCCCAGCATTTT.

CDR3 nucleotides: TGTGCCAGCAGTTCCACCCCGAGGGGGGGGGAGACCCAGTACTTC. Amino acids: CASSSTPRGGETQYF. This sequence joins TRBV13 and TRBJ2-5; a possible D gene is TRBD2 (7 bases). This CDR3 has 15 amino acids. Germline CDR1 is PRHDT and CDR2 is FYEKMQ (reference sequence). Deletions cut 6 bases from V and 5 bases from J, with 19 bases between.

The chain is built from TRBV7-9 and TRBJ1-2; 10 positions match TRBD1. J was trimmed by 4 bases and V by 5 bases; bases with no gene match: 7. This CDR3 is built from 15 residues. Looked up from germline, CDR1 is SEHNR and CDR2 is FQNEAQ (reference sequence). In DNA, the CDR3 is TGTGCCAGCAGCGACCTGGGACAGGGGAGCTATGGCTACACCTTC. Translated, it gives CASSDLGQGSYGYTF.

This chain uses TRBV6-5 with TRBJ1-4; tentative D call: TRBD1 (5 bases). CDR1 and CDR2 (germline): MNHEY, SVGAGI. The V end was cut by 6 bases, the J end by 2 bases, with 10 bases between. This CDR3 contains 14 residues. In DNA form, the CDR3 reads TGTGCCAGCAGATTGGGGGGGACTAATGAAAAACTGTTTTTT. Translation gives CASRLGGTNEKLFF.

V gene TRBV4-3 combines with J gene TRBJ2-7; D is ambiguous. CDR1 and CDR2 (germline): LGHNA, YSLEER. The CDR3 loop spans 15 amino acids. V gave up 0 bases and J gave up 5 bases, with 14 bases separating them. In nucleotides, the CDR3 is TGCGCCAGCAGCCAAGATGCCGTCCAGCGAGACGAGCAGTACTTC. Residues: CASSQDAVQRDEQYF.

The chain is built from TRBV19 and TRBJ2-3; 13 bases fit TRBD2. The junction had 4 bases not matched to a gene; V was cut back by 7 bases and J by 3 bases. The CDR3 runs to 15 residues. Germline V gives CDR1 LNHDA, CDR2 SQIVND (reference sequence). CDR3 residues: CASTRLAGGTDTQYF. In DNA form, the CDR3 reads TGTGCCAGTACCCGACTAGCGGGAGGAACAGATACGCAGTATTTT.

This clone was seen a single time. The rearrangement uses TRBV5-5 and TRBJ1-6, with 9 bases identical to TRBD1. Germline-derived CDR1 and CDR2 are SGHKS and YYEKEE (reference sequence). This CDR3 spans 16 amino acids. Unmatched junction bases numbered 5, after V lost 0 bases and J lost 7 bases. The CDR3 loop is CASSLVSGQGNSPLHF. The CDR3 coding sequence is TGTGCCAGCAGCTTGGTCTCTGGACAGGGGAATTCACCCCTCCACTTT. The full variable domain, its missing parts supplied by reference TRBV5-5 and TRBJ1-6, is DAGVTQSPTHLIKTRGQQVTLRCSPISGHKSVSWYQQVLGQGPQFIFQYYEKEERGRGNFPDRFSARQFPNYSSELNVNALLLGDSALYLCASSLVSGQGNSPLHFGNGTRLTVT.

The chain recombines TRBV19 with TRBJ2-5; 16 bases are shared with TRBD2. The length of the CDR3 is 17 residues. The V gene's germline CDR1 is LNHDA and CDR2 SQIVND (reference sequence). J was trimmed by 1 base and V by 5 bases; bases with no gene match: 4. The CDR3 DNA reads as TGTGCCAGTAGTTTGGGACTAGCGGGAGGGGTCCAAGAGACCCAGTACTTC. Residues: CASSLGLAGGVQETQYF.

V usage is TRBV5-4 and J usage is TRBJ2-2; 10 nucleotides agree with TRBD2. V trimming: 2 bases; J trimming: 0 bases; junction bases outside the gene matches: 7. This CDR3 has 18 amino acids. The germline CDR1 and CDR2 sequences are SGHNT and YYREEE (reference sequence). The CDR3 spells CASSFGSSGGPNTGELFF. DNA of the CDR3: TGTGCCAGCAGCTTCGGGTCTAGCGGGGGTCCGAACACCGGGGAGCTGTTTTTT.

The chain is built from TRBV28 and TRBJ1-2; D is uncertain. Between the trimmed V and J ends, which lost 6 bases and 1 base, there was a span of 12 bases. Germline V gene data show CDR1 as MDHEN and CDR2 as SYDVKM. There are 14 residues in the CDR3. CDR3 sequence reads: CASSLSYGNYGYTF. DNA for the CDR3: TGTGCCAGCAGCTTAAGCTACGGTAACTATGGCTACACCTTC.

This chain links TRBV27 with TRBJ1-2, with D possibly TRBD1 on 5 matching bases. V lost 1 base, J lost 0 bases, and 9 bases lay in between. The CDR3 runs 15 residues. Looked up from germline, CDR1 is MNHEY and CDR2 is SMNVEV (reference sequence). The CDR3 here is CASSLFWGANYGYTF. The CDR3 DNA sequence: TGTGCCAGCAGTTTATTCTGGGGCGCTAACTATGGCTACACCTTC.

The V call is TRBV7-9, the J call TRBJ1-1, with D possibly matching TRBD1 (6 bases). V was cut by 2 bases and J by 1 base, with 14 bases left in between. This CDR3 has 16 amino acids. Germline V CDR1 and CDR2: SEHNR, FQNEAQ (reference sequence). The CDR3 loop is CASSLSVLTGNTEAFF. The CDR3 DNA reads as TGTGCCAGCAGCTTATCGGTCTTGACAGGGAACACTGAAGCTTTCTTT.

The J gene is TRBJ1-1, the V gene TRBV12-5; D gene ambiguous. CDR3 length: 14 amino acids. CDR1 is LGHNT, CDR2 FRNRAP, per germline. Trimming removed 1 base at V and 2 bases at J, with 8 bases between. In DNA form, the CDR3 reads TGTGCTAGTGGTTTGGGCCAGGCAAACACTGAAGCTTTCTTT. Protein sequence: CASGLGQANTEAFF.

V usage is TRBV9 and J usage is TRBJ2-2; D ambiguous. V dropped 0 bases and J dropped 3 bases, with 3 bases sitting between them. Germline V lookup: CDR1 SGDLS, CDR2 YYNGEE. This CDR3 comprises 13 residues. CDR3 protein: CASSVADTGELFF. The DNA for the CDR3 is TGTGCCAGCAGCGTAGCAGACACCGGGGAGCTGTTTTTT.

This sequence joins TRBV19 and TRBJ1-5, with D possibly being TRBD1 (5 bases). V lost 2 bases and J lost 3, with 8 bases in between. Looked up from germline, CDR1 is LNHDA and CDR2 is SQIVND (reference sequence). The length of the CDR3 is 14 residues. The CDR3 DNA is TGTGCCAGTAGTATATGGGGACTCAATCAGCCCCAGCATTTT. This translates into CASSIWGLNQPQHF.

This chain links TRBV29-1 with TRBJ2-1; 7 bases fit TRBD2. The CDR3 loop spans 19 amino acids. Germline lookup yields CDR1 SQVTM and CDR2 ANQGSEA. J was trimmed by 0 bases and V by 1 base; bases with no gene match: 15. For the CDR3, the DNA is TGCAGCGTTGAAGCTCTGACTAGCTTACCGTGGTCCTCCTACAATGAGCAGTTCTTC. It is translated as CSVEALTSLPWSSYNEQFF.